This TCR beta chain was found in a study of cytomegalovirus exposure and HLA in healthy donors. Primers: 60 Vbeta forward and 13 Jbeta reverse. Profiled with immunoSEQ multiplex PCR; TCRdb holds only in-frame clones, not every one. The table lists around 200,000 clones, roughly four fifths of them singletons, with about 3.1% in the top ten. CDR1 is SEHNR, CDR2 FQNEAQ, per germline (reference sequence). V lost 2 bases and J 2 bases, leaving 10 bases between the germline ends. The CDR3 has 14 amino acids. This chain connects TRBV7-9 to TRBJ2-7; D gene ambiguous. This TCR derives from a woman between 25 and 40 years old in good health and CMV-seropositive. Sequencing was done on a sample of PBMCs. CDR3 amino acids: CASSLPVSPYEQYF. CDR3 DNA: TGTGCCAGCAGCTTACCAGTAAGTCCCTACGAGCAGTACTTC.